These 10 T cell receptor beta chains came from one sample sequenced in a study of identical twins. TCRdb analysed the 5' RACE reads with MiXCR anew, one entry per CDR3 protein. The sample has 500,000 to 650,000 distinct CDR3 sequences, less than 9% seen once. The same data also contributed to another study, on yellow fever vaccine responses in identical twins.

Sequencing used PBMCs. Receptors originate from a woman aged 18-29 years in good health.

This clonotype was detected many times. V gene TRBV5-1 combines with J gene TRBJ2-3; D is ambiguous. Trimming shortened V by 0 bases and J by 4 bases, and 9 bases separated the two germline ends. The CDR3 length is 14 residues. Looked up from germline, CDR1 is SGHRS and CDR2 is YFSETQ. The CDR3: CASSLGRISDTQYF. CDR3 DNA: TGCGCCAGCAGCTTGGGCCGGATTTCAGATACGCAGTATTTT.

The table lists this clonotype with a few counts. The chain links TRBV29-1 to TRBJ2-2; 13 bases match TRBD2. CDR3 size: 18 residues. Trimming took 6 bases from V and 5 from J; bases not matched to a gene: 15. Germline CDR1 is SQVTM and CDR2 is ANQGSEA. CDR3 bases: TGCAGCGTCGAACCGGGACTAGCGGGATCGGGGGGGACCGGGGAGCTGTTTTTT. Residues: CSVEPGLAGSGGTGELFF.

This clonotype appeared a few times. The V call is TRBV15, the J call TRBJ2-3; D remains ambiguous. Trimming pared 2 bases from V and 4 bases from J, leaving 10 bases between. This CDR3 spans 14 amino acids. From germline, CDR1 is LNHNV and CDR2 YYDKDF (reference sequence). The CDR3 nucleotides read TGTGCCACCAGCAGAACCACTAACCCAGATACGCAGTATTTT. It yields the protein CATSRTTNPDTQYF.

In this sample, this clonotype turned up a few times. The gene calls are TRBV19 and TRBJ1-1, with a possible D match to TRBD1 (5 bases). Trimming took 10 bases from V and 5 from J, leaving 11 bases between them. The CDR3 runs to 11 residues. Germline values: CDR1 LNHDA, CDR2 SQIVND (reference sequence). CDR3 DNA sequence: TGTGCCAACCCGGGGGGTACTGAAGCTTTCTTT. Translated: CANPGGTEAFF.

This clonotype was observed at least ten times. J is TRBJ2-5 and V is TRBV12-5; 9 bases are shared with TRBD1. The J segment lost 10 bases and the V segment lost 3 bases, leaving 6 bases of the junction unmatched. The CDR3 is 13 residues long. Per germline, CDR1 LGHNT and CDR2 FRNRAP. The CDR3 nucleotides are TGTGCTAGTGGTTTAGGGACAGGGACTGGCCAGTACTTC. Protein product: CASGLGTGTGQYF. Together with reference TRBV12-5 and TRBJ2-5, the CDR3 gives the full variable domain: DARVTQTPRHKVTEMGQEVTMRCQPILGHNTVFWYRQTMMQGLELLAYFRNRAPLDDSGMPKDRFSAEMPDATLATLKIQPSEPRDSAVYFCASGLGTGTGQYFGPGTRLLVL.

There are many counts of this clonotype. The chain couples TRBV11-2 to TRBJ1-1; 7 bases are a match to TRBD1. Germline CDR1 SGHAT, CDR2 FQNNGV. The CDR3 consists of 14 residues. J lost 3 bases, V lost 4 bases, and 5 bases had no gene match. CDR3 amino acids: CASSWGDRYTEAFF. The CDR3 DNA is TGTGCCAGCAGCTGGGGGGACAGATACACTGAAGCTTTCTTT.

A few counts support this clonotype. The chain couples TRBV3-1 to TRBJ2-1; unclear D gene. Trimming removed 0 bases at V and 2 bases at J, with 11 bases between. Germline assignment: CDR1 LGHDT and CDR2 YNNKEL (reference sequence). The CDR3 extends over 16 amino acids. This CDR3 is CASSQDAGPAYNEQFF. As DNA, the CDR3 is TGTGCCAGCAGCCAAGACGCCGGGCCAGCCTACAATGAGCAGTTCTTC.

This clonotype was observed at least ten times. The genes are TRBV12-3 or TRBV12-4 and TRBJ2-3, with D maybe TRBD1 (6 bases). V was pared by 4 bases and J by 6 bases, with 20 bases between. This CDR3 has 16 residues. CDR3 sequence: CASSSRGSALGDTQYF. DNA of the CDR3: TGTGCCAGCAGTTCTAGGGGGTCAGCCCTCGGGGATACGCAGTATTTT.

This clonotype has ten or more counts. The chain links TRBV20-1 to TRBJ2-3; D may be TRBD1 (6 bases). Deletions cut 5 bases from V and 2 bases from J, with 8 bases between. Germline V gives CDR1 DFQATT, CDR2 SNEGSKA (reference sequence). The CDR3 covers 12 residues. The CDR3 is CSAGQNTDTQYF. CDR3 in DNA: TGCAGTGCTGGACAGAACACAGATACGCAGTATTTT.

This clonotype was detected many times. The rearrangement links TRBV20-1 to TRBJ2-3; 9 bases fit TRBD1. Germline trimming cut 6 bases from V and 3 bases from J; bases unmatched to any gene: 7. In germline, CDR1 is DFQATT, CDR2 SNEGSKA (reference sequence). CDR3 length: 14 amino acids. The DNA for the CDR3 is TGCAGTGCCCACCGGGACAGGGAAACAGATACGCAGTATTTT. The encoded protein is CSAHRDRETDTQYF.